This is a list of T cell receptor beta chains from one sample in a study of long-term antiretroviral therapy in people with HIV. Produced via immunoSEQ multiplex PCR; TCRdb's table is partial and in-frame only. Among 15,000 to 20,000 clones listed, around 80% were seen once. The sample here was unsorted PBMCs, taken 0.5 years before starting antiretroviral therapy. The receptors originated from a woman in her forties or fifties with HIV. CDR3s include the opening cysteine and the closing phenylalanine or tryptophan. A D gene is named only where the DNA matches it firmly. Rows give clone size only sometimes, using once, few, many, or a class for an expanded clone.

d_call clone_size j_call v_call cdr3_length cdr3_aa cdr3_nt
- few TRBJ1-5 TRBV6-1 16 CASSVERGNGNQPQHF TGTGCCAGCAGTGTCGAGAGGGGGAATGGCAATCAGCCCCAGCATTTT
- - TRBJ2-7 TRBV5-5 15 CASSFYQADSYEQYF TGTGCCAGCAGCTTTTACCAGGCAGACTCCTACGAGCAGTACTTC
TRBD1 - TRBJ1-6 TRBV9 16 CASSAQGALGNSPLHF TGTGCCAGCAGCGCCCAGGGGGCGCTCGGGAATTCACCCCTCCACTTT
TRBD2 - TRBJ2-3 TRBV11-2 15 CASSPGLVAGDTQYF TGTGCCAGCAGCCCAGGACTAGTTGCGGGAGATACGCAGTATTTT
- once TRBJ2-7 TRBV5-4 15 CASSLPGPLSYEQYF TGTGCCAGCAGCTTGCCCGGGCCCCTCTCCTACGAGCAGTACTTC
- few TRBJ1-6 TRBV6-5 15 CASSYSTGRNSPLHF TGTGCCAGCAGTTATTCTACAGGGCGCAATTCACCCCTCCACTTT
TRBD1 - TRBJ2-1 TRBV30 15 CAWSPWTGEVNEQFF TGTGCCTGGAGTCCCTGGACAGGGGAGGTGAATGAGCAGTTCTTC
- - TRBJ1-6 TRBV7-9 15 CASSPDGNRNSPLHF TGTGCCAGCAGCCCAGACGGTAATAGAAATTCACCCCTCCACTTT
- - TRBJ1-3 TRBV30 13 CAWRKGIGNTIYF TGTGCCTGGAGGAAAGGGATCGGAAACACCATATATTTT
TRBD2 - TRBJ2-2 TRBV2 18 CASSGGLAGGATAGELFF TGTGCCAGCAGTGGGGGACTAGCGGGGGGGGCTACCGCCGGGGAGCTGTTTTTT
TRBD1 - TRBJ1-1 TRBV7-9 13 CASSSPRTGKAFF TGTGCCAGCAGCTCGCCCCGGACAGGGAAAGCTTTCTTT
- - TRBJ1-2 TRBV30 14 CAWSLGAAKYGYTF TGTGCCTGGAGTTTAGGGGCAGCAAAGTATGGCTACACCTTC
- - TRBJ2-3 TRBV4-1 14 CASSQAPNTDTQYF TGCGCCAGCAGCCAAGCTCCCAACACAGATACGCAGTATTTT
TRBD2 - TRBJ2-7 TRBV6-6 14 CASSYERGAYEQYF TGTGCCAGCAGTTATGAGCGGGGGGCTTACGAGCAGTACTTC
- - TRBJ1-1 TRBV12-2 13 CASRLRDHTEAFF TGTGCAAGTCGCCTCAGGGACCACACTGAAGCTTTCTTT
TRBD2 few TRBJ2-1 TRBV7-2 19 CASSTPGTSGGLSYNEQFF TGTGCCAGCAGCACGCCCGGGACTAGCGGGGGGCTCTCCTACAATGAGCAGTTCTTC
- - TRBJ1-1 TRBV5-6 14 CASSSRGERTEAFF TGTGCCAGCAGCTCAAGGGGGGAACGCACTGAAGCTTTCTTT
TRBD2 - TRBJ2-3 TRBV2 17 CASRTGTSGGDTDTQYF TGTGCCAGCAGGACCGGGACTAGCGGGGGGGACACAGATACGCAGTATTTT
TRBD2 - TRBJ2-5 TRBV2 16 CASSGFTGGAQETQYF TGTGCCAGCAGTGGGTTTACGGGGGGGGCCCAAGAGACCCAGTACTTC
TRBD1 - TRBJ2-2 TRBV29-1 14 CSVAGTGLGGELFF TGCAGCGTTGCCGGGACAGGCCTGGGCGGGGAGCTGTTTTTT
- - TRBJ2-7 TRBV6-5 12 CASSRGESAQYF TGTGCCAGCAGTCGCGGCGAGAGTGCGCAGTACTTC
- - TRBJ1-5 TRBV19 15 CASRRDGNSNQPQHF TGTGCCAGTCGGAGGGACGGTAATAGCAATCAGCCCCAGCATTTT
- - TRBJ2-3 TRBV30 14 CAWSVGKAAARWYF TGTGCCTGGAGTGTTGGTAAGGCCGCTGCCAGGTGGTATTTT
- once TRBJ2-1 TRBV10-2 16 CASSESTLYTHNEQFF TGCGCCAGCAGTGAGTCGACGCTTTATACCCACAATGAGCAGTTCTTC
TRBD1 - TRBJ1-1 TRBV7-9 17 CASSLVDREGKNTEAFF TGTGCCAGCAGCTTAGTAGACAGGGAGGGTAAGAACACTGAAGCTTTCTTT
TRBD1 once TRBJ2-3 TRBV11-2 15 CASSTGTGGQDTQYF TGTGCCAGCAGCACCGGGACAGGGGGCCAAGATACGCAGTATTTT
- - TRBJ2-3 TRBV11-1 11 CASRATDTQYF TGTGCCAGCAGAGCGACAGATACGCAGTATTTT
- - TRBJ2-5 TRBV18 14 CASSPVAGMQTQYF TGTGCCAGCTCACCTGTGGCAGGGATGCAGACCCAGTACTTC
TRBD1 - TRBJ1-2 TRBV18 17 CASSPPQGAGPNYGYTF TGTGCCAGCTCACCACCACAGGGGGCCGGCCCTAACTATGGCTACACCTTC
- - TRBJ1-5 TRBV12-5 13 CASGLGGDQPQHF TGTGCTAGTGGTTTGGGGGGGGATCAGCCCCAGCATTTT
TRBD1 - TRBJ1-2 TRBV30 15 CAWAITQGWNYGYTF TGTGCCTGGGCGATTACACAGGGGTGGAACTATGGCTACACCTTC
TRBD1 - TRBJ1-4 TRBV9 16 CASSVQGADGVEKLFF TGTGCCAGCAGCGTACAGGGGGCCGACGGAGTTGAAAAACTGTTTTTT
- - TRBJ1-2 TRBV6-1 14 CASSEYDSYNGYTF TGTGCCAGCAGTGAATACGACAGCTATAATGGCTACACCTTC
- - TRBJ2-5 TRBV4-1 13 CASSQEVWGTQYF TGCGCCAGCAGCCAAGAGGTGTGGGGGACCCAGTACTTC
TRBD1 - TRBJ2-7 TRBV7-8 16 CASSSQDRGATYEQYF TGTGCCAGCAGCTCCCAGGACAGGGGTGCTACCTACGAGCAGTACTTC
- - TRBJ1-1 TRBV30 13 CAWSGRSNTEAFF TGTGCCTGGTCCGGACGGTCGAACACTGAAGCTTTCTTT
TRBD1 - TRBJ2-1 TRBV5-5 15 CASSGRDRDYNEQFF TGTGCCAGCAGCGGCCGGGACAGGGACTACAATGAGCAGTTCTTC
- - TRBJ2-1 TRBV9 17 CASSVGMTPDPYNEQFF TGTGCCAGCAGCGTAGGTATGACGCCGGACCCGTACAATGAGCAGTTCTTC
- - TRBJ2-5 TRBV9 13 CASRGDSQETQYF TGTGCCAGTCGGGGAGACAGTCAAGAGACCCAGTACTTC
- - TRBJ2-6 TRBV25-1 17 CASSPLGLSSGANVLTF TGTGCCAGCAGCCCCTTGGGACTCTCCTCTGGGGCCAACGTCCTGACTTTC
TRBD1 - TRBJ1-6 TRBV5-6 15 CASSSGQINNSPLHF TGTGCCAGCAGCTCGGGACAGATAAATAATTCACCCCTCCACTTT
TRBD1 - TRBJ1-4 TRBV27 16 CASSHGQGQGTVELFF TGTGCCAGCAGTCATGGACAGGGACAGGGTACAGTGGAACTGTTTTTT
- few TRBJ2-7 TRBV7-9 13 CASSGKGFREQYF TGTGCCAGCAGCGGGAAAGGGTTCCGGGAGCAGTACTTC
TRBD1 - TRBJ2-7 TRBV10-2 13 CASGRDSSYEQYF TGCGCCAGCGGCCGGGACAGCTCCTACGAGCAGTACTTC
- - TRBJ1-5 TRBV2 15 CASSGQDLRNQPQHF TGTGCCAGCAGTGGACAGGATTTGCGCAATCAGCCCCAGCATTTT
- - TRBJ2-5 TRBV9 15 CASSVAKDGWETQYF TGTGCCAGCAGCGTAGCCAAAGACGGATGGGAGACCCAGTACTTC